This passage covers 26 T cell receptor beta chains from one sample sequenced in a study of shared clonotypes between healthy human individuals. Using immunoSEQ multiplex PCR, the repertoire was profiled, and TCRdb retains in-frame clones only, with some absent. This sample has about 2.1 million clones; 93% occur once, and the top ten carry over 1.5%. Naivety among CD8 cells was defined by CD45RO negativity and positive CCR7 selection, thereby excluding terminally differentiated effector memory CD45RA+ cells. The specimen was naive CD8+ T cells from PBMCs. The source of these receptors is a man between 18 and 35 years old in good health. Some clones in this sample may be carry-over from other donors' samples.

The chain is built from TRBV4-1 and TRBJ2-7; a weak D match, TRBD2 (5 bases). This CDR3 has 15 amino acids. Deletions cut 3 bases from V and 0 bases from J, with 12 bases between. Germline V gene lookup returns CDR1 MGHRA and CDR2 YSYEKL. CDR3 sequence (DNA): TGCGCCAGCAGCCACCATGAGGGTAGCTCCTACGAGCAGTACTTC. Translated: CASSHHEGSSYEQYF.

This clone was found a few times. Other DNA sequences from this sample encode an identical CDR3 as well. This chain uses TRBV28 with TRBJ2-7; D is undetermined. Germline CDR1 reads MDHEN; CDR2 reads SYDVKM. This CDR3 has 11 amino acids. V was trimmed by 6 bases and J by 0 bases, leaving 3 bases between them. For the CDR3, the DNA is TGTGCCAGCAGCCACTCCTACGAGCAGTACTTC. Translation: CASSHSYEQYF.

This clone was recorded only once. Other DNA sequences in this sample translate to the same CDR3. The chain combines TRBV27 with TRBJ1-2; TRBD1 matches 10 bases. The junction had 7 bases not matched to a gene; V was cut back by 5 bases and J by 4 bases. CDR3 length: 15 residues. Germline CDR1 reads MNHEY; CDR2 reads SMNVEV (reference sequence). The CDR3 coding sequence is TGTGCCAGCAGTCCAGGGACAGGGGCCGGCTATGGCTACACCTTC. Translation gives CASSPGTGAGYGYTF.

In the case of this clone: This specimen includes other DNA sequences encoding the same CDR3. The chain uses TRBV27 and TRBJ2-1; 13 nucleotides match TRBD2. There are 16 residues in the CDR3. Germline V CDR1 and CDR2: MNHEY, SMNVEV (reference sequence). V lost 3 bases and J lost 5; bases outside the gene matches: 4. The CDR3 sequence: CASSFLGTSGNNEQFF. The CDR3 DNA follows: TGTGCCAGCAGTTTTTTGGGGACTAGCGGGAACAATGAGCAGTTCTTC.

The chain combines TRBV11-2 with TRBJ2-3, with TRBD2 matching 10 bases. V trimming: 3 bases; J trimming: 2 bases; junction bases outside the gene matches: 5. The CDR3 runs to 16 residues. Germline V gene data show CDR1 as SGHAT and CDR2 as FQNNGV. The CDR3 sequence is CASSFAAGGDTDTQYF. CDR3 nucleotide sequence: TGTGCCAGCAGCTTTGCAGCGGGAGGGGACACAGATACGCAGTATTTT. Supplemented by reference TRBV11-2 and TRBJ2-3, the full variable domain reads EAGVAQSPRYKIIEKRQSVAFWCNPISGHATLYWYQQILGQGPKLLIQFQNNGVVDDSQLPKDRFSAERLKGVDSTLKIQPAKLEDSAVYLCASSFAAGGDTDTQYFGPGTRLTVL.

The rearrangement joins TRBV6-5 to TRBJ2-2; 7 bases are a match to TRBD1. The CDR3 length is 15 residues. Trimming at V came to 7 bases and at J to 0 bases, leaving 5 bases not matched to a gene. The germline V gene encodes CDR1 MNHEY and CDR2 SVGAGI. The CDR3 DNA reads TGTGCCAGCACAAAAGACAGGGCGAACACCGGGGAGCTGTTTTTT. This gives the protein CASTKDRANTGELFF.

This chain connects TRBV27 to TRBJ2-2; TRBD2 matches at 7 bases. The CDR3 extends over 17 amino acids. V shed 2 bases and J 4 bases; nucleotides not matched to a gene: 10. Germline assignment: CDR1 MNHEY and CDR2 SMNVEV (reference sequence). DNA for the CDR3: TGTGCCAGCAGTTTAAGGATAAGCGGGATGGGCACCGGGGAGCTGTTTTTT. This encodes CASSLRISGMGTGELFF.

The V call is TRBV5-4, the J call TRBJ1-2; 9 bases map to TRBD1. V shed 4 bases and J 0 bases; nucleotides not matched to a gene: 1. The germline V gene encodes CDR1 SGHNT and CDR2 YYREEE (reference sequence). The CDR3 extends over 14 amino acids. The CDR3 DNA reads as TGTGCCAGCAGCAGGACAGGGGCTAACTATGGCTACACCTTC. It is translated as CASSRTGANYGYTF.

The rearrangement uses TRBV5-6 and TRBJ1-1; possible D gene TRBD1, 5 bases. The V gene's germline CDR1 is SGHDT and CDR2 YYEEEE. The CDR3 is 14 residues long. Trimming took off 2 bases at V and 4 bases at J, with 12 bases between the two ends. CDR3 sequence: CASSFMGGATEAFF. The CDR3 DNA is TGTGCCAGCAGCTTCATGGGGGGAGCCACTGAAGCTTTCTTT.

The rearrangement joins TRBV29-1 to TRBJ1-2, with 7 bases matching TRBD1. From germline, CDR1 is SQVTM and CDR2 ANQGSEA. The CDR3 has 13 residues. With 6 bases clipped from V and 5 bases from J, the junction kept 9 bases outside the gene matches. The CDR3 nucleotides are TGCAGCGTCCCAAACAGGGGACCATATGGCTACACCTTC. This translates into CSVPNRGPYGYTF. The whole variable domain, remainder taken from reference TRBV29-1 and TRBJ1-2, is SAVISQKPSRDICQRGTSLTIQCQVDSQVTMMFWYRQQPGQSLTLIATANQGSEATYESGFVIDKFPISRPNLTFSTLTVSNMSPEDSSIYLCSVPNRGPYGYTFGSGTRLTVV.

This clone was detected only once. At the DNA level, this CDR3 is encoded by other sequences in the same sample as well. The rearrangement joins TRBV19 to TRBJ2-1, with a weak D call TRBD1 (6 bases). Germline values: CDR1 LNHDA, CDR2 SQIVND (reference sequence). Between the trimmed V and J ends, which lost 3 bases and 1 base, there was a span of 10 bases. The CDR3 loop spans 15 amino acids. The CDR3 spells CASSIGQTSYNEQFF. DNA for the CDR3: TGTGCCAGTAGTATCGGACAGACATCCTACAATGAGCAGTTCTTC.

CDR3 in DNA: TGTGCCAGCAGCCTAGGATCGAGGTTCCAAGAGACCCAGTACTTC. Its translation: CASSLGSRFQETQYF. The chain links TRBV7-2 to TRBJ2-5; unclear D gene. Germline CDR1 SGHTA, CDR2 FQGNSA. This CDR3 comprises 15 residues. V lost 5 bases, J lost 1 base, and 14 bases lay in between.

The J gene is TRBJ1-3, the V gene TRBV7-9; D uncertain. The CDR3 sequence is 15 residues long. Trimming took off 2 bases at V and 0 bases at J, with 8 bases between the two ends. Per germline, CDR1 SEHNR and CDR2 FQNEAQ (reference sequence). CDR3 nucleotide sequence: TGTGCCAGCAGCTTATTGCCAGCCTCTGGAAACACCATATATTTT. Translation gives CASSLLPASGNTIYF.

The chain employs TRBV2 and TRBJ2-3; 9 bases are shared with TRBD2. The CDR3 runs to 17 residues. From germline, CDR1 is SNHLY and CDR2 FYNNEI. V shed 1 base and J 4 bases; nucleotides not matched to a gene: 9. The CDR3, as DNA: TGTGCCAGCAGTGAAGTCGGTAGCGGGAGTAGCGCAGATACGCAGTATTTT. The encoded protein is CASSEVGSGSSADTQYF.

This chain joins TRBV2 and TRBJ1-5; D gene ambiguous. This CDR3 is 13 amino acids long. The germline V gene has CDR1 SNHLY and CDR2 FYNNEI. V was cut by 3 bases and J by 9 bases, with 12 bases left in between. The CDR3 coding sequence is TGTGCCAGCAGTGAGAATTTTAGGAGGCCCCAGCATTTT. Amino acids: CASSENFRRPQHF.

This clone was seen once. The CDR3 protein is CASSYLPPDTQYF. The CDR3 DNA reads TGTGCCAGCAGTTATTTACCCCCAGATACGCAGTATTTT. V gene TRBV27 combines with J gene TRBJ2-3; D is undetermined. The germline V gene encodes CDR1 MNHEY and CDR2 SMNVEV (reference sequence). The CDR3 totals 13 residues. V lost 4 bases and J lost 4, with 9 bases in between.

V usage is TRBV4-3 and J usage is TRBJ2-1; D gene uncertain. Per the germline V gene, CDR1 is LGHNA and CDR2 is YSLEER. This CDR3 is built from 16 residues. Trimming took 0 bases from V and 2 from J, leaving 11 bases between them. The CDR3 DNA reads TGCGCCAGCAGCCAAGATGGGCGGAGAGCCTACAATGAGCAGTTCTTC. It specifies CASSQDGRRAYNEQFF.

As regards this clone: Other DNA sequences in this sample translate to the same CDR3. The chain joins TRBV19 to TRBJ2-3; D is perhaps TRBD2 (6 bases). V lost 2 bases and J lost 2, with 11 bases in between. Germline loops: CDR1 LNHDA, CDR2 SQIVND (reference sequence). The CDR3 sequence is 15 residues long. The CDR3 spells CASSILAGFTDTQYF. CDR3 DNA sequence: TGTGCCAGTAGTATATTGGCGGGATTCACAGATACGCAGTATTTT.

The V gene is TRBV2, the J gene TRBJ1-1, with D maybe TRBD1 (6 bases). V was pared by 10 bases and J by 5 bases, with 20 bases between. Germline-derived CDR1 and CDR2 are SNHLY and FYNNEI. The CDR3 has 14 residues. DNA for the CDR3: TGTGCCACCCCGAGAGGGGGGATCGGGACTGAAGCTTTCTTT. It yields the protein CATPRGGIGTEAFF.

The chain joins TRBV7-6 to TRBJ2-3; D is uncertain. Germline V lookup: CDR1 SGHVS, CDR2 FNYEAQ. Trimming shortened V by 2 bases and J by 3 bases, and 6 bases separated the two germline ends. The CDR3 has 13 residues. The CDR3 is CASSLIGTDTQYF. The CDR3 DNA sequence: TGTGCCAGCAGCTTAATCGGTACAGATACGCAGTATTTT.

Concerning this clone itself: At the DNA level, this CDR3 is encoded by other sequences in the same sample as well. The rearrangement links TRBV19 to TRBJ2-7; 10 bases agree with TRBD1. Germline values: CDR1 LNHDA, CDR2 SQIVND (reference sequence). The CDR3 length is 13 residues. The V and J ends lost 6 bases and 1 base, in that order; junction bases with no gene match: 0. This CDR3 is CASRDRGSYEQYF. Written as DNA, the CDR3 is TGTGCCAGTAGGGACAGGGGGTCCTACGAGCAGTACTTC.

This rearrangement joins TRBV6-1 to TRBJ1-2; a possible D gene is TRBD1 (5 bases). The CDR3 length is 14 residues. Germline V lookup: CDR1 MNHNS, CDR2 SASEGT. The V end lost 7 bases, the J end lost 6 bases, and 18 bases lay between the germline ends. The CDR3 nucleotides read TGTGCCAGCAAAGTCCGGGGGAACCCCCATGGCTACACCTTC. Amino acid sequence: CASKVRGNPHGYTF.

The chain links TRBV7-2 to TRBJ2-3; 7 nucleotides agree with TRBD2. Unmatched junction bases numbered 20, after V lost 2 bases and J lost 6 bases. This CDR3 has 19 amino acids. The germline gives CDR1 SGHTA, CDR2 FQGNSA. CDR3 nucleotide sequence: TGTGCCAGCAGCTTATTGATCCATGCGGGAGAAATTTATATTGATACGCAGTATTTT. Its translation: CASSLLIHAGEIYIDTQYF.

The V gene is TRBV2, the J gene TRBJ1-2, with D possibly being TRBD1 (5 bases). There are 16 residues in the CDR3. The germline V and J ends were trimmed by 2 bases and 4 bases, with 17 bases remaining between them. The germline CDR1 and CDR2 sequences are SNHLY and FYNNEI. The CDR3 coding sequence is TGTGCCAGCAGTGAAACCCCGGTGGGACGGCCCTATGGCTACACCTTC. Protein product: CASSETPVGRPYGYTF.

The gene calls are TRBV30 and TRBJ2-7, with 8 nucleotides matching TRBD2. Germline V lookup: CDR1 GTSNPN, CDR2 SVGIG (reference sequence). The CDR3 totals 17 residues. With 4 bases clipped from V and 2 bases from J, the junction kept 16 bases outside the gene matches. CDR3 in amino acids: CAWTASGYARNTYEQYF. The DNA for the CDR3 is TGTGCCTGGACGGCTAGCGGGTACGCGAGGAACACCTACGAGCAGTACTTC.

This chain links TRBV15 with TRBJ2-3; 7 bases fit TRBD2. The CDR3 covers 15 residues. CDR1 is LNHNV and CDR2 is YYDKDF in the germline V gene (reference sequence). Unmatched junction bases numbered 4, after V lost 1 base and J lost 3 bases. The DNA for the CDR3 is TGTGCCACCAGCAGAGGGGAGGGAGGAACAGATACGCAGTATTTT. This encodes CATSRGEGGTDTQYF.